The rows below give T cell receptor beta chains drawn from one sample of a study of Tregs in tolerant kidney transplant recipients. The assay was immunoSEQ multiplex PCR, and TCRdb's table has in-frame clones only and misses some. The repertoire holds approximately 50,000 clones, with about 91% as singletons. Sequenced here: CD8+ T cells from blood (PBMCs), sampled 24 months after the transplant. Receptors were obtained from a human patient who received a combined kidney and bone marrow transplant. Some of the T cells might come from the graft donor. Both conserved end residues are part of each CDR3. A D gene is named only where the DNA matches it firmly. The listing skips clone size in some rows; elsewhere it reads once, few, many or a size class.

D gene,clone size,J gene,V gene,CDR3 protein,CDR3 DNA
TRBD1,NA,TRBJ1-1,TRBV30,CAWDMTGMGTEAFF,TGTGCCTGGGATATGACAGGGATGGGCACTGAAGCTTTCTTT
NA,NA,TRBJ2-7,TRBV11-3,CASSLVLNYEQYF,TGTGCCAGCAGCTTAGTACTGAACTACGAGCAGTACTTC
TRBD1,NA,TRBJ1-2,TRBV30,CAWRAGTGGDYGYTF,TGTGCCTGGAGGGCCGGGACAGGGGGCGACTATGGCTACACCTTC
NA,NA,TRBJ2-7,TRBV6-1,CASSEGALYEQYF,TGTGCCAGCAGTGAAGGGGCCCTCTACGAGCAGTACTTC
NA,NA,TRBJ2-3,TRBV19,CASSIGLASTDTQYF,TGTGCCAGTAGTATAGGGCTAGCGAGCACAGATACGCAGTATTTT
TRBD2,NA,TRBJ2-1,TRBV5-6,CASGTSGRGEFF,TGTGCCAGCGGGACTAGCGGGAGGGGGGAGTTCTTC
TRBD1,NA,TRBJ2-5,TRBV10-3,CAISEGDRQETQYF,TGTGCCATCAGTGAAGGGGACAGGCAAGAGACCCAGTACTTC
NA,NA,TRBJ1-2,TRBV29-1,CSVKLQDGGYTF,TGCAGCGTTAAATTGCAGGATGGTGGCTACACCTTC
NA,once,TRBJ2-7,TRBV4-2,CASSQEPGGYEQYF,TGTGCCAGCAGCCAAGAACCAGGTGGGTACGAGCAGTACTTC
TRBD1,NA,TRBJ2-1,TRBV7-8,CASSQGTGSSYNEQFF,TGTGCCAGCAGCCAAGGGACAGGGAGCTCCTACAATGAGCAGTTCTTC
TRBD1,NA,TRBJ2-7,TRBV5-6,CASSFGTGLYEQYF,TGTGCCAGCAGCTTTGGGACAGGATTATACGAGCAGTACTTC
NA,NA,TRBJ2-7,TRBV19,CASRGQGLPDYEQYF,TGTGCCAGTAGGGGACAAGGGTTACCTGATTACGAGCAGTACTTC
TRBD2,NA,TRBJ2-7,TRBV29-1,CSVAGRSYEQYF,TGCAGCGTTGCCGGGAGGTCCTACGAGCAGTACTTC
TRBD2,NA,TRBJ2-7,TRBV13,CASSSGSRYEQYF,TGTGCCAGCAGCAGCGGGAGCCGGTACGAGCAGTACTTC
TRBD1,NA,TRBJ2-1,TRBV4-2,CASSQRQGPTFYNEQFF,TGTGCCAGCAGCCAACGACAGGGGCCCACCTTCTACAATGAGCAGTTCTTC
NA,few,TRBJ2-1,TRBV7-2,CASSLTADSYNEQFF,TGTGCCAGCAGCTTAACGGCGGACTCGTACAATGAGCAGTTCTTC
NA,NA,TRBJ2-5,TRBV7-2,CASSPQDYIRETQYF,TGTGCCAGCAGCCCACAGGACTATATACGAGAGACCCAGTACTTC
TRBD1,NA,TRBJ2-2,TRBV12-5,CASGLSGTGPFRMFF,TGTGCTAGTGGTTTGTCTGGGACAGGTCCCTTCAGGATGTTTTTT
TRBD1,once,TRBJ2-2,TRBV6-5,CASSYWGQGESGELFF,TGTGCCAGCAGTTACTGGGGACAGGGGGAATCCGGGGAGCTGTTTTTT
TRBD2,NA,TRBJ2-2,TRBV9,CASSVAAGGHTGELFF,TGTGCCAGCAGCGTAGCAGCGGGGGGGCACACCGGGGAGCTGTTTTTT
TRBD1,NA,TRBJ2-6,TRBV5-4,CASNLWGQGMANVLTF,TGTGCCAGCAACCTTTGGGGACAGGGTATGGCCAACGTCCTGACTTTC
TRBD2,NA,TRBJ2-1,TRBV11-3,CASSLRGAGGSSYNEQFF,TGTGCCAGCAGCCTCCGGGGAGCGGGGGGGAGCTCCTACAATGAGCAGTTCTTC
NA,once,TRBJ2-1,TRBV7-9,CASSLAYQIQGNEQFF,TGTGCCAGCAGCTTAGCCTATCAGATTCAGGGCAATGAGCAGTTCTTC
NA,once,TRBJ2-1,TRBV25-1,CASSEFTGSSYNEQFF,TGTGCCAGCAGTGAATTTACAGGGTCGTCCTACAATGAGCAGTTCTTC
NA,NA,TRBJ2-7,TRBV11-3,CASSQRSAGAYEQYF,TGTGCCAGCAGTCAACGATCCGCAGGGGCCTACGAGCAGTACTTC
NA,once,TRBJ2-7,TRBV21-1,CASSRDPTSGRTRSSYEQYF,TGTGCCAGCAGCCGCGACCCGACTAGCGGGAGGACGCGTAGCTCCTACGAGCAGTACTTC
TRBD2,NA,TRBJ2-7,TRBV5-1,CASSLSPERGETYEQYF,TGCGCCAGCAGCTTGTCTCCCGAGCGGGGGGAGACGTACGAGCAGTACTTC
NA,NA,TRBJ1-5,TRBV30,CAWSVLEDQPQHF,TGTGCCTGGAGTGTACTCGAGGATCAGCCCCAGCATTTT
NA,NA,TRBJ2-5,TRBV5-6,CASGSWDWLTGTQYF,TGTGCCAGCGGCTCATGGGACTGGCTGACGGGGACCCAGTACTTC
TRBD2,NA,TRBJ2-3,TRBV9,CASSSGGGFTDTQYF,TGTGCCAGCAGCTCGGGAGGGGGATTCACAGATACGCAGTATTTT
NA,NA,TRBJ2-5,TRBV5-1,CASSQPGANYQETQYF,TGCGCCAGCAGCCAGCCGGGAGCAAACTACCAAGAGACCCAGTACTTC
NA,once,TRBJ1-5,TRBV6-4,CASSPDREGQPQHF,TGTGCCAGCAGCCCTGACAGAGAAGGGCAGCCCCAGCATTTT
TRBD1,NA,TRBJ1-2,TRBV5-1,CASSADRGSQANYGYTF,TGCGCCAGCAGCGCGGACAGGGGTTCCCAAGCCAACTATGGCTACACCTTC
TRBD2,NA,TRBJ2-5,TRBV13,CASSFGLAGGLKQETQYF,TGTGCCAGCAGCTTCGGACTAGCGGGGGGGCTGAAACAAGAGACCCAGTACTTC
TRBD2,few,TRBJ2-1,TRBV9,CASSVAWGGTSGIRQFF,TGTGCCAGCAGCGTAGCTTGGGGGGGGACTAGCGGGATCCGGCAGTTCTTC
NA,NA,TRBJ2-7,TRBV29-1,CSVEMGAGPYEQYF,TGCAGCGTTGAAATGGGAGCCGGGCCCTACGAGCAGTACTTC
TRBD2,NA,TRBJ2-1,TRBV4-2,CASSQRRGGGYNEQFF,TGTGCCAGCAGCCAGCGGCGGGGGGGCGGGTACAATGAGCAGTTCTTC
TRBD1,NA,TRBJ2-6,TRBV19,CASSISTGVDSGANVLTF,TGTGCCAGTAGTATATCCACAGGGGTCGACTCTGGGGCCAACGTCCTGACTTTC
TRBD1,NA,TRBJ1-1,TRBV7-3,CASSLGQGLNTEAFF,TGTGCCAGCAGCCTGGGACAGGGGTTGAACACTGAAGCTTTCTTT
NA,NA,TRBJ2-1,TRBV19,CASSLRASSYNEQFF,TGTGCCAGTAGTTTGCGGGCCAGCTCCTACAATGAGCAGTTCTTC
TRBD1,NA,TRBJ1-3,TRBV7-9,CASSSTRDRGNTIYF,TGTGCCAGCAGTAGTACCCGGGACAGGGGAAACACCATATATTTT
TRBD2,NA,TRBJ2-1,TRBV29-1,CSVAGLAGGNPYNEQFF,TGCAGCGTTGCGGGACTAGCGGGGGGGAACCCCTACAATGAGCAGTTCTTC
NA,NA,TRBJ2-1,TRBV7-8,CASSFNGRDEQFF,TGTGCCAGCAGCTTCAACGGGAGAGATGAGCAGTTCTTC
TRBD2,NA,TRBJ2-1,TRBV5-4,CASSLEILAGGSYFEQFF,TGTGCCAGCAGCTTGGAAATTTTGGCGGGGGGGTCCTATTTTGAGCAGTTCTTC
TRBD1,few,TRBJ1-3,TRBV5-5,CASSLRQGGNTIYF,TGTGCCAGCAGCTTAAGACAGGGAGGCAACACCATATATTTT
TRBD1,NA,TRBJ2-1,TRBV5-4,CASSSIWTRGLGYNEQFF,TGTGCCAGCAGCTCAATCTGGACCAGGGGGCTAGGCTACAATGAGCAGTTCTTC
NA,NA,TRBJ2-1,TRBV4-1,CASSLPASSSYNEQFF,TGCGCCAGCAGCCTCCCAGCGTCGAGCTCCTACAATGAGCAGTTCTTC
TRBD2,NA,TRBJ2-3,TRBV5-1,CASSLPREGSTDTQYF,TGCGCCAGCAGCCTGCCACGGGAGGGTAGCACAGATACGCAGTATTTT
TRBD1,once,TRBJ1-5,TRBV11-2,CASSLDLGGSDQPQHF,TGTGCCAGCAGCTTAGATTTAGGGGGCTCGGATCAGCCCCAGCATTTT
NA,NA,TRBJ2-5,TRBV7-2,CASSLPHDIGALYF,TGTGCCAGCAGCTTACCTCATGACATTGGTGCCCTCTACTTC